This T cell receptor (beta chain) is drawn from a study of blood T cells in healthy people across ages. Points from the study as a whole: As age increased, TCR beta diversity per million T cells fell in a roughly linear fashion.

As concerns this clonotype: Its antigen is unknown.

This CDR3 spans 13 amino acids. Germline CDR1 and CDR2: MNHEY and SVGEGT. The second PCR ran about 6 to 11 cycles with a sample-barcoded 5' primer and J-beta primers. TCRdb re-called the 5' RACE reads with MiXCR, one entry per CDR3 protein. The sample lists around 1,700,000 distinct CDR3 sequences; 28% were seen once. The sample comprised blood. V and J are TRBV6-2 or TRBV6-3 and TRBJ2-4, with D perhaps matching TRBD1 or TRBD2 (6 bases each). The J call may be wrong; the DNA end is better matched by TRBJ2-7. The TCR comes from a woman younger than 45 in good health. For the CDR3, the DNA is TGTGCCAGCAGTCCCTGGGGGGCCGACGAGCAGTACTTC. Protein sequence: CASSPWGADEQYF.